The clone carrying this TCR beta chain appeared a few times. Its antigen is currently unknown. This sample stems from a study of cytomegalovirus exposure and HLA in healthy donors. Study-level information: Assignment to the Caucasian-associated ancestry cluster applied to approximately 80% of the approximately 360 genotyped donors.

CDR1 SGHVS and CDR2 FNYEAQ come from the germline V gene. V lost 5 bases and J 6 bases, leaving 14 bases between the germline ends. The CDR3 has 13 residues. Regarding the study as a whole: Reportedly, cytomegalovirus status was diagnosed with high sensitivity and specificity. Rare TCR sequences dominated, though some public TCRs recurred in many donors.

The primer mix had 60 Vbeta and 13 Jbeta primers. Produced via immunoSEQ multiplex PCR; TCRdb's table is partial and in-frame only. The sample includes fewer than 200,000 clones, 60% to 85% of them seen just once. V usage is TRBV7-6 and J usage is TRBJ2-7; D possibly corresponds to TRBD1 (6 bases). This TCR came from a woman aged 50 to 65 in good health and CMV-seropositive. Source material: PBMCs. The CDR3 spells CASSTFGGAEQYF. CDR3 in DNA: TGTGCCAGCAGCACTTTTGGGGGCGCCGAGCAGTACTTC.